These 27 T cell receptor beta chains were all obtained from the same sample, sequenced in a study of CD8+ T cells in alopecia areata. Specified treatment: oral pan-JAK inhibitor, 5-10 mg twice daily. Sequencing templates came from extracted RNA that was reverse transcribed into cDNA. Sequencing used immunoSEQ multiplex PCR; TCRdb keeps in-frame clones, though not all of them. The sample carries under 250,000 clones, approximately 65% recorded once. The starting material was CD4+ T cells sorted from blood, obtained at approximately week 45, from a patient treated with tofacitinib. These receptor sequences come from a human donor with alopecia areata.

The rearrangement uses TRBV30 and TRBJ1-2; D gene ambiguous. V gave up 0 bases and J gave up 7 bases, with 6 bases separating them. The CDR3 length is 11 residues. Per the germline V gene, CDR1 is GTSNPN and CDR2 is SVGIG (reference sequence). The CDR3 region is CAWSVKSGYTF. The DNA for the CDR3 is TGTGCCTGGAGTGTAAAGTCTGGCTACACCTTC. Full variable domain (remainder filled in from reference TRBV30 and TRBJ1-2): SQTIHQWPATLVQPVGSPLSLECTVEGTSNPNLYWYRQAAGRGLQLLFYSVGIGQISSEVPQNLSASRPQDRQFILSSKKLLLSDSGFYLCAWSVKSGYTFGSGTRLTVV.

The CDR3 DNA reads as TGCAGCGTGAGCAAGCAGGAGGGCACTGAAGCTTTCTTT. The encoded protein is CSVSKQEGTEAFF. The gene calls are TRBV29-1 and TRBJ1-1, with unresolved D. V was cut by 6 bases and J by 4 bases, with 15 bases left in between. Per the germline V gene, CDR1 is SQVTM and CDR2 is ANQGSEA. The CDR3 sequence is 13 residues long.

DNA of the CDR3: TGCGCCAGCAGCCAAGATATACCCCCGCCCGTCTACAATGAGCAGTTCTTC. It codes for CASSQDIPPPVYNEQFF. The gene calls are TRBV4-3 and TRBJ2-1; D remains ambiguous. The V gene's germline CDR1 is LGHNA and CDR2 YSLEER. This CDR3 region has 17 residues. The V end was cut by 0 bases, the J end by 3 bases, with 15 bases between.

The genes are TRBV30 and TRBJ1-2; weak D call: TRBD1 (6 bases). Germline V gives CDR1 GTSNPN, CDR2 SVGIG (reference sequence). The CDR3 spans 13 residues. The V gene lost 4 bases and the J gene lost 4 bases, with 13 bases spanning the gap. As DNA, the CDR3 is TGTGCCTGGACCCCGACAGGAGGCTATGGCTACACCTTC. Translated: CAWTPTGGYGYTF.

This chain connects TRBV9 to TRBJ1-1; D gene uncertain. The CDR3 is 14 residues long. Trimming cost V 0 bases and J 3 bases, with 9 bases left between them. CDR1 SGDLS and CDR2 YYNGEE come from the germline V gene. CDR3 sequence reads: CASSVGWRHTEAFF. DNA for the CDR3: TGTGCCAGCAGCGTAGGGTGGCGACACACTGAAGCTTTCTTT.

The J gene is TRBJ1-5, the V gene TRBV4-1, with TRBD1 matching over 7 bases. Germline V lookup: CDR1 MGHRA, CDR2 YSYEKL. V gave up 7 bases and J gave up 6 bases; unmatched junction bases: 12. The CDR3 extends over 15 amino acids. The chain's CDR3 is CASKGTVGEGQPQHF. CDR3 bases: TGCGCCAGCAAGGGGACAGTGGGGGAAGGTCAGCCCCAGCATTTT.

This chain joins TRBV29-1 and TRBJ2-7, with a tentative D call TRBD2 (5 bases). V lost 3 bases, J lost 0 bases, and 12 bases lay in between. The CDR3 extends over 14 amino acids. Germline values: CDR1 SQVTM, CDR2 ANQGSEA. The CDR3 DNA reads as TGCAGCGTTGAGTCGGGGAAACCCTCCTACGAGCAGTACTTC. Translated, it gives CSVESGKPSYEQYF.

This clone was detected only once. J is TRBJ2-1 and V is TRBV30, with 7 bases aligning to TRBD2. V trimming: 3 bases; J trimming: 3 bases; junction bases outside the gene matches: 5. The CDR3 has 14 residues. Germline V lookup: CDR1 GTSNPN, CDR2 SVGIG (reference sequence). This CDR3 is CAWSKRGGYNEQFF. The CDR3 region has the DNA TGTGCCTGGAGCAAGCGGGGTGGCTACAATGAGCAGTTCTTC. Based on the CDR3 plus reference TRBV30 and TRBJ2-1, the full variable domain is SQTIHQWPATLVQPVGSPLSLECTVEGTSNPNLYWYRQAAGRGLQLLFYSVGIGQISSEVPQNLSASRPQDRQFILSSKKLLLSDSGFYLCAWSKRGGYNEQFFGPGTRLTVL.

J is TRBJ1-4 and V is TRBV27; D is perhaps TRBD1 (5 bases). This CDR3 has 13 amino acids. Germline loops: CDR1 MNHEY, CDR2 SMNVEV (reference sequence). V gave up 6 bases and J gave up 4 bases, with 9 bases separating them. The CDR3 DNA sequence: TGTGCCAGCAGCAGACAGTTTAATGAAAAACTGTTTTTT. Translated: CASSRQFNEKLFF.

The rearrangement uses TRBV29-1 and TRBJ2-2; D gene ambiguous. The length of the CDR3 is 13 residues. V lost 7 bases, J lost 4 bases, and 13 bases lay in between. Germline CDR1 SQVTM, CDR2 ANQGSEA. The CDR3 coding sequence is TGCAGCGCAGCTGTTGAGTCCACCGGGGAGCTGTTTTTT. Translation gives CSAAVESTGELFF.

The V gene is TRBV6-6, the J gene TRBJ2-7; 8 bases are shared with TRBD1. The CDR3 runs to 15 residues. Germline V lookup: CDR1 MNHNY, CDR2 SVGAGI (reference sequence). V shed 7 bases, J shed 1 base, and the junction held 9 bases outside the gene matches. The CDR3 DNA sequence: TGTGCCAGCAATAAGCACACAGGGGGATCCTACGAGCAGTACTTC. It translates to CASNKHTGGSYEQYF.

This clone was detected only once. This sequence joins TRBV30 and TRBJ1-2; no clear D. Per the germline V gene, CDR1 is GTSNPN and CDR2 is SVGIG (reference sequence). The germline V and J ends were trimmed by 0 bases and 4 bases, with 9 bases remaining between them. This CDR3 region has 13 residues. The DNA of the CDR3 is TGTGCCTGGAGTGTAGGACGTTCCTATGGCTACACCTTC. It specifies CAWSVGRSYGYTF.

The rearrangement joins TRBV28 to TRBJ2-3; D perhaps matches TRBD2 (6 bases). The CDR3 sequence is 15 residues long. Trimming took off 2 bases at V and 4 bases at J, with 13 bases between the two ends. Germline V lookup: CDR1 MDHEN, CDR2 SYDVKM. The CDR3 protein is CASSLPGTLPDTQYF. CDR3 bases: TGTGCCAGCAGTTTACCCGGGACTCTACCAGATACGCAGTATTTT.

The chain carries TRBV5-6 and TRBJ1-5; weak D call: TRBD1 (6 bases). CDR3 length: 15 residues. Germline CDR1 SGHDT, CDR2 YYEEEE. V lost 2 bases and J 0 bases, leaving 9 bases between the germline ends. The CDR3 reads CASSLQGYSNQPQHF. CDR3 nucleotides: TGTGCCAGCAGCTTACAGGGTTATAGCAATCAGCCCCAGCATTTT.

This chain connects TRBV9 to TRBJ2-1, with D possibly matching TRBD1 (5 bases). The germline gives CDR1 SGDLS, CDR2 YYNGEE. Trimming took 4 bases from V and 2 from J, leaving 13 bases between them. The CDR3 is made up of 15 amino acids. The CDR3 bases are TGTGCCAGCAGCACCCAGGGTTTCGCCTACAATGAGCAGTTCTTC. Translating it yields CASSTQGFAYNEQFF.

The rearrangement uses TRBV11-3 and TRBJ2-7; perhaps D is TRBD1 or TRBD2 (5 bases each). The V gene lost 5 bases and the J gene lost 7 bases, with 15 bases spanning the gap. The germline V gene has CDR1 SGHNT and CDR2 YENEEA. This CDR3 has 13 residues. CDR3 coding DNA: TGTGCCAGCAGCGCAAGACGGGGCGCGGAGCAGTACTTC. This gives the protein CASSARRGAEQYF. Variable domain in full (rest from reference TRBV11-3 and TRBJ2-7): EAGVVQSPRYKIIEKKQPVAFWCNPISGHNTLYWYLQNLGQGPELLIRYENEEAVDDSQLPKDRFSAERLKGVDSTLKIQPAELGDSAVYLCASSARRGAEQYFGPGTRLTVT.

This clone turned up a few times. The CDR3 nucleotides are TGTGCCAGCAGCTCTCAGACTAGAAGGGGGCGGGAGACCCAGTACTTC. Its translation: CASSSQTRRGRETQYF. The chain combines TRBV7-2 with TRBJ2-5; tentative D call: TRBD1 (7 bases). The germline V and J ends were trimmed by 4 bases and 5 bases, with 20 bases remaining between them. Germline CDR1 and CDR2: SGHTA and FQGNSA. The CDR3 is 16 amino acids.

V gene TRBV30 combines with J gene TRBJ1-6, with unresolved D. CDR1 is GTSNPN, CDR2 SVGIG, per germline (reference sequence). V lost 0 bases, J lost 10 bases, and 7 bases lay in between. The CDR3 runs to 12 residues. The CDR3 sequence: CAWSVLQSPLHF. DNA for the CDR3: TGTGCCTGGAGTGTATTGCAATCACCCCTCCACTTT.

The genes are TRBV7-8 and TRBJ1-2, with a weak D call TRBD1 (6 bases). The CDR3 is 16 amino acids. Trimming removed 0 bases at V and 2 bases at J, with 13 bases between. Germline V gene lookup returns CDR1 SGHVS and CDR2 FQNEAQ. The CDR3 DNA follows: TGTGCCAGCAGCTTAGCGAGCACGGGGGCCAACTATGGCTACACCTTC. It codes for CASSLASTGANYGYTF.

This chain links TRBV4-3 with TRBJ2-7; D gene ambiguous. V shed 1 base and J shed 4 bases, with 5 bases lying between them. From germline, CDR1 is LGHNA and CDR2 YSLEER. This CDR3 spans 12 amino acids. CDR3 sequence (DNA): TGCGCCAGCAGCCAAGTAGGTTACGAGCAGTACTTC. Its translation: CASSQVGYEQYF.

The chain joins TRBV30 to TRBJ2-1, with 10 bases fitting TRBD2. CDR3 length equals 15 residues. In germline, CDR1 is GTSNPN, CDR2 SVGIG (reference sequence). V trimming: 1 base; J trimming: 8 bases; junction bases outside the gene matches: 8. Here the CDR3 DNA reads TGTGCCTGGAGTGGGCAGCGGGGGGGCTTCTATGAGCAGTTCTTC. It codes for CAWSGQRGGFYEQFF.

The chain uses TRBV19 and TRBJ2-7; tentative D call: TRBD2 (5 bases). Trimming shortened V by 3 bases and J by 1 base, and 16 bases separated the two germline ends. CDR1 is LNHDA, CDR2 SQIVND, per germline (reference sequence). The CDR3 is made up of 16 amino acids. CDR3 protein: CASSMGALGLSYEQYF. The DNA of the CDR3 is TGTGCCAGTAGTATGGGAGCCCTCGGACTGTCCTACGAGCAGTACTTC.

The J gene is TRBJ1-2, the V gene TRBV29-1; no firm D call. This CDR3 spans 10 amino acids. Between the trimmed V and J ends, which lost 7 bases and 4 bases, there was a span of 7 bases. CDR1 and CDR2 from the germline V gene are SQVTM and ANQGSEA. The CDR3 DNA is TGCAGCGCACTGACCTATGGCTACACCTTC. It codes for CSALTYGYTF.

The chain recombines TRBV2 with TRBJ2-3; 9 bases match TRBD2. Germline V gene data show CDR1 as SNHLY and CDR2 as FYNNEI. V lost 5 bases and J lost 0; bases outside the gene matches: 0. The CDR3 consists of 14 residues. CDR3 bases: TGTGCCAGCAGTAGCGGGGGGAGCACAGATACGCAGTATTTT. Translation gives CASSSGGSTDTQYF.

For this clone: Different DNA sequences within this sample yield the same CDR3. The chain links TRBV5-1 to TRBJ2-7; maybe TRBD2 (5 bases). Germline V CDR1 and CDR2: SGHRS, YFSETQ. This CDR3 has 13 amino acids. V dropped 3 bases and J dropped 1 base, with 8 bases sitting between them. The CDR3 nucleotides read TGCGCCAGCAGCTCGGGATCTTCCTACGAGCAGTACTTC. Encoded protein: CASSSGSSYEQYF.

The CDR3 DNA reads as TGCAGCGTTGTTTTGGACATTTACAATGAGCAGTTCTTC. It translates to CSVVLDIYNEQFF. The chain links TRBV29-1 to TRBJ2-1; D perhaps matches TRBD1 (5 bases). This CDR3 region has 13 residues. CDR1 is SQVTM and CDR2 is ANQGSEA in the germline V gene. The ends were cut back, 4 bases at V and 4 bases at J, with 11 bases in the middle.

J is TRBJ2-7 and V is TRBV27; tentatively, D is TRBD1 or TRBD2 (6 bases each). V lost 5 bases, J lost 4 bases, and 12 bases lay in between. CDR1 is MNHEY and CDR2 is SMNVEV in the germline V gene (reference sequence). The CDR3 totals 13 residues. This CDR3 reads CASSPRGLYEQYF. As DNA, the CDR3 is TGTGCCAGCAGTCCCCGGGGGCTATACGAGCAGTACTTC.